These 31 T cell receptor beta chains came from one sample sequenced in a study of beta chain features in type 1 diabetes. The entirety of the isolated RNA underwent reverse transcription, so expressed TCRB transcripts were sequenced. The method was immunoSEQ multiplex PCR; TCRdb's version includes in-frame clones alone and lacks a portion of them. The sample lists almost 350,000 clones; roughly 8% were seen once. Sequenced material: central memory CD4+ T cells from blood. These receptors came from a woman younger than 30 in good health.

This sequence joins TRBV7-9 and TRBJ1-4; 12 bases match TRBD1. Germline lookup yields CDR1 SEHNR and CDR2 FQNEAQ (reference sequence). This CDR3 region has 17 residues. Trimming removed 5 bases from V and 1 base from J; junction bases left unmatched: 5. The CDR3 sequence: CASSPGTGGGTNEKLFF. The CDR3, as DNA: TGTGCCAGCAGCCCCGGGACAGGGGGCGGAACTAATGAAAAACTGTTTTTT.

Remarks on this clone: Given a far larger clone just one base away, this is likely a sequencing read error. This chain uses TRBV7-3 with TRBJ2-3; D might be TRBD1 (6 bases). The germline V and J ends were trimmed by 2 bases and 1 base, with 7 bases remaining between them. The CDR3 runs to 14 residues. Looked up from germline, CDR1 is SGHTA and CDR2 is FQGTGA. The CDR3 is CASSLQGRTDTQYF. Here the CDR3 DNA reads TGTGCCAGCAGCTTACAGGGGCGCACAGATACGCAGTATTTT. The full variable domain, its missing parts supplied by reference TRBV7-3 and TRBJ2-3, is GAGVSQTPSNKVTEKGKYVELRCDPISGHTALYWYRQSLGQGPEFLIYFQGTGAADDSGLPNDRFFAVRPEGSVSTLKIQRTERGDSAVYLCASSLQGRTDTQYFGPGTRLTVL.

The CDR3 loop is CASAESGEQFF. In nucleotides, the CDR3 is TGTGCCAGCGCAGAATCGGGTGAGCAGTTCTTC. J is TRBJ2-1 and V is TRBV6-9, with D uncertain. The CDR3 sequence is 11 residues long. V dropped 8 bases and J dropped 9 bases, with 11 bases sitting between them. Germline loops: CDR1 MNHGY, CDR2 SVAAGI.

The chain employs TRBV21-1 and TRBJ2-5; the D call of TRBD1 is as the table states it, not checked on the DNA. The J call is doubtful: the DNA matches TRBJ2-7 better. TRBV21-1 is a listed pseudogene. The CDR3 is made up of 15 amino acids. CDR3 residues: CASSERTAGGGEQYF. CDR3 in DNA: TGTGCCAGCAGCGAAAGGACGGCAGGGGGCGGCGAGCAGTACTTC.

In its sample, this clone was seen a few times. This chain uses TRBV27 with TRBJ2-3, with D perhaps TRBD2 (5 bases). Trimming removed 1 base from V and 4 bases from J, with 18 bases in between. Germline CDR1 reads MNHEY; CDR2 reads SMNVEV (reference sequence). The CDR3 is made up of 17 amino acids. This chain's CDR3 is CASSLFPPRGWADTQYF. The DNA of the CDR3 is TGTGCCAGCAGTTTATTTCCCCCCCGAGGGTGGGCAGATACGCAGTATTTT.

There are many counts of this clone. The CDR3: CASRGLQGTTYNEQFF. CDR3 coding DNA: TGTGCCAGCAGGGGACTACAGGGGACTACGTACAATGAGCAGTTCTTC. The chain joins TRBV28 to TRBJ2-1; the D call may be TRBD1 or TRBD2 (7 bases each). The CDR3 is 16 amino acids. The germline gives CDR1 MDHEN, CDR2 SYDVKM. Deletions cut 6 bases from V and 4 bases from J, with 19 bases between. Variable domain in full (rest from reference TRBV28 and TRBJ2-1): DVKVTQSSRYLVKRTGEKVFLECVQDMDHENMFWYRQDPGLGLRLIYFSYDVKMKEKGDIPEGYSVSREKKERFSLILESASTNQTSMYLCASRGLQGTTYNEQFFGPGTRLTVL.

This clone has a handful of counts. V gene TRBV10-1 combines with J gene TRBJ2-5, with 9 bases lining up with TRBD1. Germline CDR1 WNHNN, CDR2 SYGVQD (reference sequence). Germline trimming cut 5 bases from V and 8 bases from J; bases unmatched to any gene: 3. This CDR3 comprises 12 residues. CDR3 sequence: CASSTTGGTQYF. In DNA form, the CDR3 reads TGCGCCAGCAGTACAACAGGGGGCACCCAGTACTTC.

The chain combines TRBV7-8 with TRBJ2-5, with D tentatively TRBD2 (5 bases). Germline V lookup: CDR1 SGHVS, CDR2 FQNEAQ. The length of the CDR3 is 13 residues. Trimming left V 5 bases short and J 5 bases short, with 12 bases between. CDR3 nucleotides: TGTGCCAGCAGCCCGAGATCGGGGGAGACCCAGTACTTC. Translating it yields CASSPRSGETQYF.

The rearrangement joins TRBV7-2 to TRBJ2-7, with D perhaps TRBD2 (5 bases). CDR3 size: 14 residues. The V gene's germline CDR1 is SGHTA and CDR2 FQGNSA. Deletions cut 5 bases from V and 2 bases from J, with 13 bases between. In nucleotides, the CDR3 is TGTGCCAGCAGCCGGACTCTACCCCCCTACGAGCAGTACTTC. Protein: CASSRTLPPYEQYF.

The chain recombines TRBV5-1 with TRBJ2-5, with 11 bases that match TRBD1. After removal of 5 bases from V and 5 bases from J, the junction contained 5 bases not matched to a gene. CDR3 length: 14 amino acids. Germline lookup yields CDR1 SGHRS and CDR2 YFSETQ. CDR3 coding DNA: TGCGCCAGCAGTGTGGACAGGGGGCGGGAGACCCAGTACTTC. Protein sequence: CASSVDRGRETQYF.

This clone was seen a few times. CDR3 sequence (DNA): TGTGCCAGCAGCAACAGGGGACTAGCGGTGACCTACGAGCAGTACTTC. Its protein product is CASSNRGLAVTYEQYF. V usage is TRBV5-8 and J usage is TRBJ2-7; TRBD2 matches at 11 bases. The CDR3 totals 16 residues. Trimming cost V 4 bases and J 2 bases; bases outside gene matches: 8. Germline V gene sequence: CDR1 SGHTS, CDR2 YDEGEE. Full variable domain (missing parts from reference TRBV5-8 and TRBJ2-7): EAGVTQSPTHLIKTRGQQATLRCSPISGHTSVYWYQQALGLGLQFLLWYDEGEERNRGNFPPRFSGRQFPNYSSELNVNALELEDSALYLCASSNRGLAVTYEQYFGPGTRLTVT.

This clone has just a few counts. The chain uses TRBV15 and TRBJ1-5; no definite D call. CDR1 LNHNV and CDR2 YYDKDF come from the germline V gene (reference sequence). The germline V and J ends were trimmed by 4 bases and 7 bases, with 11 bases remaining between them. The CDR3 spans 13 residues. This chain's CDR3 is CATSNDMGQPQHF. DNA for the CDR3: TGTGCCACCAGCAATGACATGGGCCAGCCCCAGCATTTT.

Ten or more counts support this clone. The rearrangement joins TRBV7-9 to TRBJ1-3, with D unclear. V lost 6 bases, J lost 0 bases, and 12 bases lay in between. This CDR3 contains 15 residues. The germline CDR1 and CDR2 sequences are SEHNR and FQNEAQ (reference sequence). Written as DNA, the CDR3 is TGTGCCAGCAGAGATATACAAGGCTCTGGAAACACCATATATTTT. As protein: CASRDIQGSGNTIYF.

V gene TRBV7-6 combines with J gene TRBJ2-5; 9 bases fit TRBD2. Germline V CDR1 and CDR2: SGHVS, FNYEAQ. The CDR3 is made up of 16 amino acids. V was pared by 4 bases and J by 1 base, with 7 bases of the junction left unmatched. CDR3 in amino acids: CASSSTSGHPQETQYF. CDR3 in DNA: TGTGCCAGCAGCTCCACTAGCGGGCACCCCCAAGAGACCCAGTACTTC.

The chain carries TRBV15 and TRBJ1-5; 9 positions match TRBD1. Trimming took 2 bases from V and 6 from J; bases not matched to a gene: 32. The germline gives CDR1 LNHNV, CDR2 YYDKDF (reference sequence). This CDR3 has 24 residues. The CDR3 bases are TGTGCCACCAGCAGAAAGCGGACTTCCCCTTCCCGGGACAGGGACTGGTGGAGGAGTCAGCCCCAGCATTTT. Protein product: CATSRKRTSPSRDRDWWRSQPQHF.

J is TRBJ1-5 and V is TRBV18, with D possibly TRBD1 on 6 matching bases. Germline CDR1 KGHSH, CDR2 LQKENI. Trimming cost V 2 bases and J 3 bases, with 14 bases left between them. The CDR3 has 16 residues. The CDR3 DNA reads TGTGCCAGCTCACCAATTAGTTCAGGGGACAATCAGCCCCAGCATTTT. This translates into CASSPISSGDNQPQHF.

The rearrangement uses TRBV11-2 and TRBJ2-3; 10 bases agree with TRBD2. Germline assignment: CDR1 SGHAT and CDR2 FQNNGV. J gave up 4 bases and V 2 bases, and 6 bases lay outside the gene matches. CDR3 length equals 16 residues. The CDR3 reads CASSLYVLAGADTQYF. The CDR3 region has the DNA TGTGCCAGCAGCTTATATGTTCTAGCGGGAGCAGATACGCAGTATTTT.

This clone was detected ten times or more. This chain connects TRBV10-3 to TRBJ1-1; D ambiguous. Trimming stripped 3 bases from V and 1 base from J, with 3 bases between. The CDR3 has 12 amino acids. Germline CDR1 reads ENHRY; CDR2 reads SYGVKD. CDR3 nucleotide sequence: TGTGCCATCAGTGAAGAGAACACTGAAGCTTTCTTT. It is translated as CAISEENTEAFF.

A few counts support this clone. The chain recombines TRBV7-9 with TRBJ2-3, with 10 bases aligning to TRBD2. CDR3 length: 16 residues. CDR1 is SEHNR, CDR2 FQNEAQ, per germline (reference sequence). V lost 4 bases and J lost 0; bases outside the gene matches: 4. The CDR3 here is CASSSGLASSTDTQYF. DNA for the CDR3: TGTGCCAGCAGCTCGGGACTAGCGAGTAGCACAGATACGCAGTATTTT. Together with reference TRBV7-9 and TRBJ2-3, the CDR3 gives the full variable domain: DTGVSQNPRHKITKRGQNVTFRCDPISEHNRLYWYRQTLGQGPEFLTYFQNEAQLEKSRLLSDRFSAERPKGSFSTLEIQRTEQGDSAMYLCASSSGLASSTDTQYFGPGTRLTVL.

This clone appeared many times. DNA for the CDR3: TGTGCCAGCAGGAAGGGGATGGGGCCCCCGGCGATAGGCTGGGAGCAGTTCTTC. It specifies CASRKGMGPPAIGWEQFF. V and J are TRBV2 and TRBJ2-1; TRBD1 might be the D (5 bases). The germline V gene has CDR1 SNHLY and CDR2 FYNNEI. V was cut by 6 bases and J by 10 bases, with 31 bases left in between. The CDR3 is 18 amino acids.

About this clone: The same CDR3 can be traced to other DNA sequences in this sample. This CDR3 is CASSLGQGTEAFF. Here the CDR3 DNA reads TGTGCCAGCAGCTTAGGGCAGGGCACTGAAGCTTTCTTT. The chain couples TRBV7-2 to TRBJ1-1, with TRBD1 as a possible D gene (5 bases). V was shortened by 1 base and J by 4 bases, with 7 bases between the two germline ends. The CDR3 is 13 amino acids. CDR1 and CDR2 (germline): SGHTA, FQGNSA.

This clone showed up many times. CDR3 amino acids: CASSKIGQGARGELFF. The CDR3 DNA reads TGTGCCAGCAGTAAAATTGGACAGGGGGCGAGGGGGGAGCTGTTTTTT. The gene calls are TRBV27 and TRBJ2-2; the match to TRBD1 covers 11 bases. In germline, CDR1 is MNHEY, CDR2 SMNVEV (reference sequence). The CDR3 is 16 residues long. V dropped 5 bases and J dropped 8; count of bases not matched to a gene: 10.

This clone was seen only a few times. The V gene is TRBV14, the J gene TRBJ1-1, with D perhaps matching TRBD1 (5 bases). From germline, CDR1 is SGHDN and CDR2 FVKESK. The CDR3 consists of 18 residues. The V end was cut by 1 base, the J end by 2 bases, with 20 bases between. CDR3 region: CASSQVSLPFRANTEAFF. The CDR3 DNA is TGTGCCAGCAGCCAAGTCTCGCTCCCGTTCAGGGCAAACACTGAAGCTTTCTTT.

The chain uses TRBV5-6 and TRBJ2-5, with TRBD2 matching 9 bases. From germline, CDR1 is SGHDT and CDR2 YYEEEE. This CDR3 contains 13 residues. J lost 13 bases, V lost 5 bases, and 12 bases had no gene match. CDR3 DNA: TGTGCCAGCAGTTGGGGACTAGCCTACCGTGCGTACTTC. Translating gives CASSWGLAYRAYF.

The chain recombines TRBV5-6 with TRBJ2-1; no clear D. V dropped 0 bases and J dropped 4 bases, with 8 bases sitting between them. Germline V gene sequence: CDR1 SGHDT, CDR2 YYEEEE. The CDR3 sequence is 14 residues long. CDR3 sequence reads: CASSLASLYNEQFF. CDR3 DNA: TGTGCCAGCAGCTTGGCGTCCCTTTACAATGAGCAGTTCTTC.

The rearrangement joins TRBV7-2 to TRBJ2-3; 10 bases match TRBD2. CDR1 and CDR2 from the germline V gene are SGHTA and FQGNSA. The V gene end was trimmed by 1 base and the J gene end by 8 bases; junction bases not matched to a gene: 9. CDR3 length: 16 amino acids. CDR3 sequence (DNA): TGTGCCAGCAGCTTAGATCATCAGCTAGCGGGAGCTACGCAGTATTTT. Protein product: CASSLDHQLAGATQYF.

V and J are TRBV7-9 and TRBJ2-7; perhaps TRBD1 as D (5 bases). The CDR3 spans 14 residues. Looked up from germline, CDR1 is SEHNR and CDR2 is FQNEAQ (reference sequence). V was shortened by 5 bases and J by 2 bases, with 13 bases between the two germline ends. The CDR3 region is CASSPDRQTYEQYF. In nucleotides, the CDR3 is TGTGCCAGCAGCCCCGACCGACAGACCTACGAGCAGTACTTC.

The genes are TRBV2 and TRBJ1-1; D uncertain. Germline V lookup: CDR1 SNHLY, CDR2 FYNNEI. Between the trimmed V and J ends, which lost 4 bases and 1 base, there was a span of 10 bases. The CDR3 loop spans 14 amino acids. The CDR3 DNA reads TGTGCCAGCAGTGTCACCAGAGAGAACACTGAAGCTTTCTTT. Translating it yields CASSVTRENTEAFF.

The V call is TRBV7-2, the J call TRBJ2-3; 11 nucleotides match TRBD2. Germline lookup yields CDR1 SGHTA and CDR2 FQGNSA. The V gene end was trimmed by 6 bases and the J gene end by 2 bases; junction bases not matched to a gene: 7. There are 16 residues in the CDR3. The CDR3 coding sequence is TGTGCCAGCAGGGAAGGGACTAGCGGATCCACAGATACGCAGTATTTT. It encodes CASREGTSGSTDTQYF.

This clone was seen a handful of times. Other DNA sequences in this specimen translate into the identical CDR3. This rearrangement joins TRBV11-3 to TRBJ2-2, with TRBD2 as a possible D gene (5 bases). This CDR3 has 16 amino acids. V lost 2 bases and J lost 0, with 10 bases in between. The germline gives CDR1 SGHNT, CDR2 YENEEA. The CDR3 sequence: CASSLSRGANTGELFF. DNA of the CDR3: TGTGCCAGCAGCTTATCCCGGGGAGCGAACACCGGGGAGCTGTTTTTT.

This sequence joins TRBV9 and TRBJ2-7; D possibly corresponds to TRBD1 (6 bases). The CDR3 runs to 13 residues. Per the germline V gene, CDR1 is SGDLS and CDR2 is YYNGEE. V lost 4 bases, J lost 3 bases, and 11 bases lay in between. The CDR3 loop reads CASSQTGNYEQYF. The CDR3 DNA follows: TGTGCCAGCAGCCAAACAGGGAACTACGAGCAGTACTTC. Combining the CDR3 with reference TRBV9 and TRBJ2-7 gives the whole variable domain DSGVTQTPKHLITATGQRVTLRCSPRSGDLSVYWYQQSLDQGLQFLIQYYNGEERAKGNILERFSAQQFPDLHSELNLSSLELGDSALYFCASSQTGNYEQYFGPGTRLTVT.